This T cell receptor delta chain comes out of a study of gamma-delta chains in newborns, infants, children. Overall study: Microbial exposure reportedly drives polyclonal innate γδ T cell expansion after birth.

This clone was seen a single time. This CDR3 spans 22 amino acids. V lost 2 bases, J lost 0 bases, and 16 bases stayed unmatched. Germline CDR1 and CDR2: TSWWSYY and QGS. TCRdb reanalysed the reads via CATT. The sample shows 14,000 to 15,000 delta-chain clones, roughly 7.7% of them seen only once. The chain recombines TRDV1 with TRDJ3, with 7 bases that match TRDD3. The sequence came from a child who was a newborn, infant or young child, either healthy, febrile or measles-vaccinated (not recorded which). Sequencing was carried out using blood. The DNA for the CDR3 is TGTGCTCTTGGGGAAGGGGGATCCCCGCCTCTCGCCAGCTCCTGGGACACCCGACAGATGTTTTTC. The encoded protein is CALGEGGSPPLASSWDTRQMFF.